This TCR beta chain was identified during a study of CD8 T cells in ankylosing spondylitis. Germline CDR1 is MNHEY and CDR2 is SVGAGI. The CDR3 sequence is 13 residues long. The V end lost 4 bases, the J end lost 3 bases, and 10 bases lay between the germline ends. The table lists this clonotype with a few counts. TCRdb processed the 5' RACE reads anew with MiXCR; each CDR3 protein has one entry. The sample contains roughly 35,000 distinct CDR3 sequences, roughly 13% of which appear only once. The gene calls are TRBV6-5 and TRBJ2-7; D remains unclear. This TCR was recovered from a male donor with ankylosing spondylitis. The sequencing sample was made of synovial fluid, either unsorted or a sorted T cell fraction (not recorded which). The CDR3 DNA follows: TGTGCCAGCAGTTTCCCTTTTGTCTACGAGCAGTACTTC. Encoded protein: CASSFPFVYEQYF.